This TCR beta chain was profiled in a study of T cells in Graves' hyperthyroidism and ophthalmopathy. Subjects with ophthalmopathy showed a Clinical Activity Score no lower than 3, a NOSPECS grade no lower than 4, and a duration shorter than 3 months. TCR beta CDR3 regions were amplified from RNA. Primed by the HTBI set, a first-round RT-PCR was run on the TCR CDR3. TCRdb independently ran MiXCR on the multiplex PCR reads; one entry per CDR3 protein. This table holds 500,000 to 750,000 distinct CDR3 sequences, 12% to 15% found once. Per germline, CDR1 SGHRS and CDR2 YFSETQ. V was pared by 2 bases and J by 2 bases, with 16 bases between. This CDR3 comprises 16 residues. General study results and limits: Most clonotypes expanded in thyroid above 0.001 were likewise present in blood. Model-based prediction identified ophthalmopathy a median approximately 6 months prior to its onset.

This clonotype appeared a few times. The antigen is undetermined. This TCR derives from a woman under 30 with Graves' ophthalmopathy. Sequencing was performed on blood. The chain carries TRBV5-1 and TRBJ2-5; weak D call: TRBD2 (6 bases). CDR3 sequence: CASSFGPGASQETQYF. In nucleotides, the CDR3 is TGCGCCAGCAGCTTCGGCCCGGGAGCGTCACAAGAGACCCAGTACTTC. Together with reference TRBV5-1 and TRBJ2-5, the CDR3 gives the full variable domain: KAGVTQTPRYLIKTRGQQVTLSCSPISGHRSVSWYQQTPGQGLQFLFEYFSETQRNKGNFPGRFSGRQFSNSRSEMNVSTLELGDSALYLCASSFGPGASQETQYFGPGTRLLVL.